Included here is one TCR beta chain sequence, with context. The antigen it recognizes is unknown. Base qualities are missing; no much larger clone stands one base away. Receptor libraries were prepared by PCR. Instrument used: HiSeq X Ten. TCRdb took the public reads, trimmed them with fastp at Q25, ran MiXCR for clone calling and kept in-frame beta chains. When rows share a CDR3 protein, they turn into one entry using the most common DNA and genes. Within this sample are 20,000 to 25,000 distinct CDR3 sequences, with approximately 49% of them counted one time only. Clones ranked in the top ten supply 25% to 30% of the sample. The entry originates in a study of CD4 and CD8 cells across lung adenocarcinoma regions (dated by TCRdb to the late 2010s). The study in broad terms: The study compared tumor centers with tumor margins to examine intratumor heterogeneity of the T cell receptor repertoire.

Measured from the cysteine to the phenylalanine, the CDR3 is 15 residues long. Here the CDR3 DNA is all that survives: 45 bases in frame from base 1. From V the trimming removes 6 bases and from J it removes 1 base, while the gene matches leave 5 bases of the junction unaccounted for. CDR1 and CDR2 (MNHNS, SASEGT) derive from the germline V gene. Donors were patients with localized lung adenocarcinoma, a subtype of non-small cell lung cancer. The centers of localized lung adenocarcinomas were where the samples came from. CD8+ T cells from tumor tissue were profiled separately from CD4+ T cells for TCR repertoire analysis.

The V and J segments used are TRBV6-1 and TRBJ1-3; 8 nucleotides in the junction match TRBD1. This sequence was found in a female donor with lung adenocarcinoma. The CD4 and CD8 labels of this study may be unreliable. Sequences were obtained from CD8+ T cells from the center of a lung tumor. In the paper's terms, the cell subset or site label means: tumor center region. The DNA reads as follows: TGTGCCAGCAGGGTAACAGGGGGATCTGGAAACACCATATATTTT. This yields the protein CASRVTGGSGNTIYF.